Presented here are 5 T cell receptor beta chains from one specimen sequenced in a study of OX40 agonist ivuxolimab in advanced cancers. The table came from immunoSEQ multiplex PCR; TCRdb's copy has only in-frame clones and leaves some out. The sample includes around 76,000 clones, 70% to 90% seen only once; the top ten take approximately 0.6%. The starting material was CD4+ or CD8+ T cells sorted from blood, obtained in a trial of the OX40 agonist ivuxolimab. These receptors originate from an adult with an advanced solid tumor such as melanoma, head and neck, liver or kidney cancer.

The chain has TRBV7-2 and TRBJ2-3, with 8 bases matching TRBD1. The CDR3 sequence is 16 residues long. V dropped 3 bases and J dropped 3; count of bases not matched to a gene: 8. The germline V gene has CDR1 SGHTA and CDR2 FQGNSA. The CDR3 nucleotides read TGTGCCAGCAGCTTCGGACAGGGATTGGGAACAGATACGCAGTATTTT. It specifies CASSFGQGLGTDTQYF.

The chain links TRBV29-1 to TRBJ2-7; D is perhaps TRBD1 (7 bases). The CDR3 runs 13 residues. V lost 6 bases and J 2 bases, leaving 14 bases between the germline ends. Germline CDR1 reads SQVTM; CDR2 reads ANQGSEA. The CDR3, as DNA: TGCAGCGTCGGGGGACAGAAAGCCTACGAGCAGTACTTC. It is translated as CSVGGQKAYEQYF.

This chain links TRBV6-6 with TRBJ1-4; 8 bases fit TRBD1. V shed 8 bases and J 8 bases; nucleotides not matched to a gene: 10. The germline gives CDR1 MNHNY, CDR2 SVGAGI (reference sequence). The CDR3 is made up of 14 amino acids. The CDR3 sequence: CASREDREREKLFF. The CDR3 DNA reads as TGTGCCAGCCGAGAGGACAGGGAACGGGAAAAACTGTTTTTT.

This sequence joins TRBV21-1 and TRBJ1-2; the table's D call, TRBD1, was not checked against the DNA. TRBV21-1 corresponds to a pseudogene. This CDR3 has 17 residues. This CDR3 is CASSDMNRVVTNYGYTF. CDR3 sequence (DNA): TGTGCCAGCAGCGACATGAACAGGGTAGTAACTAACTATGGCTACACCTTC.

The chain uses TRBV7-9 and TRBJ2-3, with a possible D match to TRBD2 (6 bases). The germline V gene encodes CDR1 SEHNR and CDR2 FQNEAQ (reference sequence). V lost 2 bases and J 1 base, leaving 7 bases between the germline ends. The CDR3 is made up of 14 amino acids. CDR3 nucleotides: TGTGCCAGCAGCTTATGGAGGGGCACAGATACGCAGTATTTT. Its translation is CASSLWRGTDTQYF.